This entry lists 7 T cell receptor beta chains sequenced from one sample in a study of identical twins. TCRdb analysed the 5' RACE reads with MiXCR anew, one entry per CDR3 protein. The data hold about 200,000 distinct CDR3 sequences, with roughly a tenth observed a single time. The sequenced material came from memory T cells sorted from blood. The receptors here all came from a man aged 45-65 years in good health.

The rearrangement uses TRBV7-9 and TRBJ1-3; 8 bases are shared with TRBD1. Germline values: CDR1 SEHNR, CDR2 FQNEAQ (reference sequence). The CDR3 sequence is 15 residues long. V was clipped by 2 bases and J by 1 base; unmatched bases: 1. CDR3 protein: CASSLRTGSGNTIYF. CDR3 nucleotide sequence: TGTGCCAGCAGCTTACGGACAGGGTCTGGAAACACCATATATTTT.

This chain joins TRBV19 and TRBJ1-1; D perhaps matches TRBD1 (6 bases). V was shortened by 6 bases and J by 0 bases, with 14 bases between the two germline ends. This CDR3 comprises 15 residues. Germline-derived CDR1 and CDR2 are LNHDA and SQIVND (reference sequence). The CDR3: CASSRGARMNTEAFF. CDR3 sequence (DNA): TGTGCCAGTAGCAGGGGCGCCCGGATGAACACTGAAGCTTTCTTT.

This clonotype was seen only a few times. The chain combines TRBV6-1 with TRBJ1-6; 7 bases fit TRBD1. Unmatched junction bases numbered 9, after V lost 6 bases and J lost 7 bases. CDR1 and CDR2 from the germline V gene are MNHNS and SASEGT. The CDR3 runs 15 residues. CDR3 sequence: CASSPDRVGNSPLHF. CDR3 in DNA: TGTGCCAGCAGCCCCGACAGGGTGGGGAATTCACCCCTCCACTTT.

This clonotype was detected a few times. This chain joins TRBV20-1 and TRBJ2-3; 8 bases line up with TRBD2. V trimming: 5 bases; J trimming: 1 base; junction bases outside the gene matches: 2. The CDR3 covers 13 residues. CDR1 and CDR2 (germline): DFQATT, SNEGSKA (reference sequence). The CDR3 nucleotides read TGCAGTGCTGCCGGGGGGGGCACAGATACGCAGTATTTT. This codes for CSAAGGGTDTQYF.

The chain combines TRBV6-2 or TRBV6-3 with TRBJ2-1; 7 bases fit TRBD1. Germline V lookup: CDR1 MNHEY, CDR2 SVGEGT. There are 16 residues in the CDR3. V lost 2 bases, J lost 5 bases, and 9 bases stayed unmatched. The CDR3 DNA follows: TGTGCCAGCAGTTACGGGAGACAGGGTGTAAACAATGAGCAGTTCTTC. It translates to CASSYGRQGVNNEQFF.

In its sample, this clonotype was seen a few times. DNA for the CDR3: TGTGCCAGCAGCTATAAATACGAGCAGTACTTC. It yields the protein CASSYKYEQYF. The rearrangement joins TRBV7-9 to TRBJ2-7; D gene ambiguous. The germline V gene has CDR1 SEHNR and CDR2 FQNEAQ (reference sequence). The CDR3 contains 11 residues. V was trimmed by 4 bases and J by 4 bases, leaving 5 bases between them.

This clonotype has at least ten counts. The chain carries TRBV25-1 and TRBJ2-1; TRBD2 might be the D (6 bases). The V end was cut by 6 bases, the J end by 9 bases, with 9 bases between. The length of the CDR3 is 11 residues. Germline V gene data show CDR1 as MGHDK and CDR2 as SYGVNS. CDR3 residues: CASSGTVEQFF. In DNA form, the CDR3 reads TGTGCCAGCAGCGGGACTGTTGAGCAGTTCTTC.